This T cell receptor beta chain is drawn from a study of shared clonotypes between healthy human individuals. Study context: With ages of 18 to 49, the donors were a couple of women and a few men. A donor's plate count was three for CD4 naive and three for CD4 memory; CD8 naive had two and CD8 memory one. General study points: The four-donor shared clonotypes exceeded non-shared clonotypes in generation probability, with non-shared ones scoring lower. For sorted subsets, rarefaction showed incomplete sequencing despite large depth.

As to this clone: Its antigen is undetermined.

Profiled with immunoSEQ multiplex PCR; TCRdb holds only in-frame clones, not every one. The repertoire holds approximately 2,000,000 clones, with about nine tenths as singletons. The ends were cut back, 4 bases at V and 4 bases at J, with 11 bases in the middle. Per the germline V gene, CDR1 is SGHRS and CDR2 is YFSETQ. The CDR3 loop spans 13 amino acids. The receptor's source is a young man in good health. Some clones in this sample may be carry-over from other donors' samples. The source material was naive CD4+ T cells from PBMCs. As for subset: CD45RA+ positively selected. V gene TRBV5-1 combines with J gene TRBJ1-2; perhaps TRBD1 as D (6 bases). This CDR3 reads CASSVGQLYGYTF. The CDR3, as DNA: TGCGCCAGCAGCGTAGGACAGCTCTATGGCTACACCTTC. Full variable domain (missing parts from reference TRBV5-1 and TRBJ1-2): KAGVTQTPRYLIKTRGQQVTLSCSPISGHRSVSWYQQTPGQGLQFLFEYFSETQRNKGNFPGRFSGRQFSNSRSEMNVSTLELGDSALYLCASSVGQLYGYTFGSGTRLTVV.